Listed below are T cell receptor beta chains from one sample, sequenced in a study of T cell responses to AZD1222 COVID-19 vaccine. Data came from immunoSEQ multiplex PCR; TCRdb stores just in-frame clones and leaves some out. The sample carries over 85,000 clones, 70% to 90% recorded once. The sample was peripheral blood, taken 28 days after the second AZD1222 dose. The receptors originated from an adult who received the AZD1222 COVID-19 vaccine. Each CDR3 is given with its conserved first and last residue. The D gene is left open where the match is weak. Clone size is not always given. Where it is, it says once, few, many or a class for expanded clones.

clone_size | j_call | d_call | cdr3_length | v_call | cdr3_nt | cdr3_aa
. | TRBJ1-1 | . | 14 | TRBV3-1/TRBV3-2 | TGTGCCAGCAGCCAAGAGGAGGGAGCCTTTGAAGCTTTCTTT | CASSQEEGAFEAFF
. | TRBJ2-6 | . | 19 | TRBV19 | TGTGCCAGTAGTAGACCCTTGAGATTGTCGCCCTCTGGGGCCAACGTCCTGACTTTC | CASSRPLRLSPSGANVLTF
. | TRBJ2-3 | . | 13 | TRBV6-6 | TGTGCCAGCACTTTACAGGGTGCAGATACGCAGTATTTT | CASTLQGADTQYF
. | TRBJ1-5 | TRBD1 | 18 | TRBV7-8 | TGTGCCAGCAGCTGGTCCGGGACAGGGTGGGGTAGCAATCAGCCCCAGCATTTT | CASSWSGTGWGSNQPQHF
. | TRBJ2-7 | TRBD1 | 13 | TRBV6-5 | TGTGCCAGCAGACGACAGGGCGGCCACGAGCAGTACTTC | CASRRQGGHEQYF
. | TRBJ2-7 | TRBD1 | 16 | TRBV5-4 | TGTGCCAGCAGCTTGGGTCCTCCGGGACAGGCCTACGAGCAGTACTTC | CASSLGPPGQAYEQYF
. | TRBJ2-7 | TRBD2 | 17 | TRBV10-1 | TGCGCCAGCAGTGAGTCTGTACTAGCGGGAGGCCGCTACGAGCAGTACTTC | CASSESVLAGGRYEQYF
. | TRBJ2-5 | . | 14 | TRBV2 | TGTGCCAGCAGTCCCTTGGGGGCCGGGGAGACCCAGTACTTC | CASSPLGAGETQYF
. | TRBJ2-1 | TRBD2 | 15 | TRBV10-3 | TGTGCCATCAGCGGGACTAGCGGGTCGTGGAATGAGCAGTTCTTC | CAISGTSGSWNEQFF
. | TRBJ1-5 | TRBD1 | 13 | TRBV18 | TGTGCCAGCTCACGGGACAGGGATCAGCCCCAGCATTTT | CASSRDRDQPQHF
. | TRBJ1-6 | TRBD1 | 14 | TRBV27 | TGTGCCAGCAGATTGGACAGGGAAAATTCACCCCTCCACTTT | CASRLDRENSPLHF
. | TRBJ1-1 | . | 15 | TRBV7-8 | TGTGCCAGCAGCAAGATGGCGGGACTGAACACTGAAGCTTTCTTT | CASSKMAGLNTEAFF
. | TRBJ2-5 | TRBD1 | 15 | TRBV20-1 | TGCAGTGCTAGTCGGGACAGGAGGTTTGGAGAGACCCAGTACTTC | CSASRDRRFGETQYF
. | TRBJ1-1 | . | 15 | TRBV7-9 | TGTGCCAGCAGCTTATGGGTCGAGACTAACACTGAAGCTTTCTTT | CASSLWVETNTEAFF
. | TRBJ2-1 | TRBD2 | 15 | TRBV5-1 | TGCGCCAGCAGCTCGACTAGCGGGGCCCACAATGAGCAGTTCTTC | CASSSTSGAHNEQFF
. | TRBJ2-5 | TRBD1 | 14 | TRBV3-1/TRBV3-2 | TGTGCCAGCAGCCAGCAGGGACAGGATGAGACCCAGTACTTC | CASSQQGQDETQYF
. | TRBJ1-3 | TRBD1 | 14 | TRBV5-1 | TGCGCCAGCAGCCTGGGACAGGCTGGAAACACCATATATTTT | CASSLGQAGNTIYF
. | TRBJ1-2 | . | 14 | TRBV18 | TGTGCCAGCTCACCATTAGCCGACGGGTATGGCTACACCTTC | CASSPLADGYGYTF
. | TRBJ2-2 | . | 16 | TRBV7-2 | TGTGCCAGCAGCTTATCGATGAGGGGGGCCCCCGGGGAGCTGTTTTTT | CASSLSMRGAPGELFF
. | TRBJ2-7 | . | 14 | TRBV30 | TGTGCCTGGAGTATAGGGGGGACCTCCTACGAGCAGTACTTC | CAWSIGGTSYEQYF
. | TRBJ2-1 | TRBD2 | 17 | TRBV2 | TGTGCCAGCAGTGATCTAAGCGGGGGGGCCTCCTACAATGAGCAGTTCTTC | CASSDLSGGASYNEQFF
once | TRBJ2-1 | . | 15 | TRBV5-1 | TGCGCCAGCAGCCCCGGACAGAGCTCCTACAATGAGCAGTTCTTC | CASSPGQSSYNEQFF
once | TRBJ1-1 | . | 15 | TRBV7-9 | TGTGCCAGCAGCTCCAGTCCGGGTCGGGACACTGAAGCTTTCTTT | CASSSSPGRDTEAFF
. | TRBJ2-2 | . | 14 | TRBV2 | TGTGCCAGCAGGTATTCACTTAACACCGGGGAGCTGTTTTTT | CASRYSLNTGELFF
. | TRBJ1-2 | TRBD1 | 15 | TRBV27 | TGTGCCAGCAGACCCCGTGGACAGGGGAACTATGGCTACACCTTC | CASRPRGQGNYGYTF
. | TRBJ1-5 | . | 16 | TRBV7-8 | TGTGCCAGCAGCTTATCTCGGACGGTTAGCAATCAGCCCCAGCATTTT | CASSLSRTVSNQPQHF